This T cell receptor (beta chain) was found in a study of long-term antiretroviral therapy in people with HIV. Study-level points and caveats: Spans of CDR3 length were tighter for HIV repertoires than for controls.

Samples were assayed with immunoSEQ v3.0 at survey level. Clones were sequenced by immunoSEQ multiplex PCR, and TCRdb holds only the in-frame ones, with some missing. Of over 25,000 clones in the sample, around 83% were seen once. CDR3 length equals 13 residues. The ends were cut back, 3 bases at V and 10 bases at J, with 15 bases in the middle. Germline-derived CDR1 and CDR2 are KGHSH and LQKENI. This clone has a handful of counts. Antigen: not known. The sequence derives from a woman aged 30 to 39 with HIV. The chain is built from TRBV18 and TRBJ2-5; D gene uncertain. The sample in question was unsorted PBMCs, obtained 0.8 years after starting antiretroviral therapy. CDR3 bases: TGTGCCAGCTCACCCCCCTCCGACACAAACCAGTACTTC. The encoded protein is CASSPPSDTNQYF.